This is a list of T cell receptor beta chains from one sample in a study of shared clonotypes between healthy human individuals. Clones were read by immunoSEQ multiplex PCR, and TCRdb kept only the in-frame ones, dropping some. The sample holds around 1,900,000 clones, 80% to 95% seen once. Sequencing was carried out using naive CD8+ T cells from PBMCs. Source of these receptors: a man aged 18 to 35 in good health. Some clones in this sample may be carry-over from other donors' samples. Each CDR3 is given with its conserved first and last residue. A D gene is named only where the DNA matches it firmly. Where a row states a size, it is once, few, many or the class of an expanded clone; other rows omit it.

D	J	V	size	CDR3	DNA
TRBD1	TRBJ2-1	TRBV11-2	-	CASSLGQGRQFF	TGTGCCAGCAGCTTAGGACAGGGCCGGCAGTTCTTC
-	TRBJ1-2	TRBV9	-	CASSPAGTNYGYTF	TGTGCCAGCAGCCCAGCAGGAACTAACTATGGCTACACCTTC
-	TRBJ1-2	TRBV27	-	CASSPGAGEIDYGYTF	TGTGCCAGCAGTCCGGGGGCCGGGGAGATTGACTATGGCTACACCTTC
TRBD1	TRBJ2-7	TRBV28	once	CASSPGQGSYEQYF	TGTGCCAGCAGCCCCGGACAGGGTTCCTACGAGCAGTACTTC
-	TRBJ1-1	TRBV27	-	CASYSWGQNTEAFF	TGTGCCAGCTATTCCTGGGGCCAAAACACTGAAGCTTTCTTT
-	TRBJ2-7	TRBV29-1	-	CSTYRGNEQYF	TGCAGCACATATAGGGGGAACGAGCAGTACTTC
-	TRBJ1-1	TRBV19	-	CASSMKRDPLEAFF	TGTGCCAGTAGTATGAAACGGGACCCTTTGGAAGCTTTCTTT
TRBD2	TRBJ2-7	TRBV5-8	few	CASSRLAGAYEQYF	TGTGCCAGCAGCCGACTAGCGGGAGCTTACGAGCAGTACTTC
-	TRBJ2-3	TRBV10-1	once	CASSESTDSDSTDTQYF	TGCGCCAGCAGTGAGTCCACGGACAGTGATAGCACAGATACGCAGTATTTT
-	TRBJ1-2	TRBV28	-	CATFLGPGQGGYTF	TGTGCCACTTTCCTCGGCCCCGGACAAGGGGGCTACACCTTC
-	TRBJ2-1	TRBV19	-	CASSLGLHNEQFF	TGTGCCAGTAGTTTGGGACTTCACAATGAGCAGTTCTTC
TRBD1	TRBJ1-5	TRBV2	-	CASSAYRGDQPQHF	TGTGCCAGCAGTGCCTACAGGGGTGATCAGCCCCAGCATTTT
-	TRBJ2-1	TRBV27	-	CASSLSRNEQFF	TGTGCCAGCAGTTTATCTAGAAATGAGCAGTTCTTC
-	TRBJ2-2	TRBV9	-	CASSVSSRANTGELFF	TGTGCCAGCAGCGTCTCTAGCCGCGCGAACACCGGGGAGCTGTTTTTT
-	TRBJ2-2	TRBV6-6	few	CASIQGPNTGELFF	TGTGCCAGCATCCAGGGACCGAACACCGGGGAGCTGTTTTTT
-	TRBJ1-2	TRBV27	once	CASSTPGGRYGYTF	TGTGCCAGCAGTACTCCGGGGGGCCGCTATGGCTACACCTTC
-	TRBJ1-1	TRBV27	-	CASSYDTNTEAFF	TGTGCCAGCAGTTATGACACGAACACTGAAGCTTTCTTT
-	TRBJ2-7	TRBV18	-	CASSPWPSSYEQYF	TGTGCCAGCTCACCGTGGCCATCCTCCTACGAGCAGTACTTC
-	TRBJ1-1	TRBV7-9	-	CASSLGGLGPRSEEAFF	TGTGCCAGCAGCTTAGGGGGGTTGGGGCCCCGATCAGAAGAAGCTTTCTTT
-	TRBJ2-1	TRBV5-4	-	CASTTGLYNEQFF	TGTGCCAGCACTACCGGGCTCTATAATGAGCAGTTCTTC
-	TRBJ2-1	TRBV27	-	CASSLMLSVRLSSYNEQFF	TGTGCCAGCAGTTTAATGTTAAGCGTACGCTTAAGCTCCTACAATGAGCAGTTCTTC
-	TRBJ1-1	TRBV5-1	-	CASRVGNTEAFF	TGCGCCAGCAGGGTAGGGAACACTGAAGCTTTCTTT
TRBD1	TRBJ2-7	TRBV14	-	CASSHRGQVYEQYF	TGTGCCAGCAGCCACCGAGGACAGGTCTACGAGCAGTACTTC
-	TRBJ2-7	TRBV6-1	-	CASSTGPFRLDEQYF	TGTGCCAGCAGTACCGGACCCTTCCGGTTGGACGAGCAGTACTTC
-	TRBJ2-5	TRBV9	-	CASSPLGGKETQYF	TGTGCCAGCAGCCCGCTTGGGGGCAAGGAGACCCAGTACTTC
-	TRBJ2-1	TRBV27	-	CASYWGAEQFF	TGTGCCAGCTACTGGGGAGCCGAGCAGTTCTTC
-	TRBJ2-1	TRBV10-3	once	CAISESPGVRREQFF	TGTGCCATCAGTGAGTCTCCCGGTGTCCGGCGGGAGCAGTTCTTC
TRBD1	TRBJ2-3	TRBV19	once	CASSIDSSGGQDTDTQYF	TGTGCCAGTAGTATAGACTCATCCGGGGGACAGGACACAGATACGCAGTATTTT
-	TRBJ1-2	TRBV9	few	CASSVDGGPDGYTF	TGTGCCAGCAGCGTAGACGGAGGGCCCGACGGCTACACCTTC
-	TRBJ1-2	TRBV7-9	-	CASSLHGGLGYTF	TGTGCCAGCAGCTTACACGGAGGGTTGGGCTACACCTTC
TRBD1	TRBJ2-7	TRBV15	-	CATSDGQGTSYEQYF	TGTGCCACCAGCGACGGACAGGGAACTTCCTACGAGCAGTACTTC
TRBD2	TRBJ2-1	TRBV27	-	CASRATSGSYNEQFF	TGTGCCAGCAGGGCAACTAGCGGGAGTTACAATGAGCAGTTCTTC
-	TRBJ2-3	TRBV27	-	CASSPVAIGRTDTQYF	TGTGCCAGCAGTCCCGTGGCGATTGGGCGCACAGATACGCAGTATTTT
-	TRBJ2-3	TRBV5-1	-	CASSPRRGSSTDTQYF	TGCGCCAGCAGCCCGAGGCGAGGATCCAGCACAGATACGCAGTATTTT
-	TRBJ1-2	TRBV28	-	CASSFEGTQGYGYTF	TGTGCCAGCAGTTTTGAGGGAACGCAGGGCTATGGCTACACCTTC
-	TRBJ2-7	TRBV6-6	-	CASSYFTAYEQYF	TGTGCCAGCAGTTACTTTACAGCCTACGAGCAGTACTTC
TRBD2	TRBJ2-7	TRBV5-1	-	CASSWGSGSGYEQYF	TGCGCCAGCAGCTGGGGTAGCGGGAGTGGGTACGAGCAGTACTTC
-	TRBJ2-4	TRBV7-8	-	CASSLDPGAKNIQYF	TGTGCCAGCAGCTTAGACCCGGGAGCCAAAAACATTCAGTACTTC
-	TRBJ2-1	TRBV7-9	once	CASSPAALRTYNEQFF	TGTGCCAGCAGCCCCGCGGCGCTACGGACCTACAATGAGCAGTTCTTC
TRBD2	TRBJ2-1	TRBV4-3	-	CASSQEIGGRETYNEQFF	TGCGCCAGCAGCCAAGAAATCGGCGGGAGAGAAACCTACAATGAGCAGTTCTTC
TRBD2	TRBJ2-5	TRBV2	few	CASSRRLAGTYEETQYF	TGTGCCAGCAGTCGGAGACTAGCGGGAACCTATGAGGAGACCCAGTACTTC
TRBD1	TRBJ1-2	TRBV27	-	CASSSTMVAGGPYGYTF	TGTGCCAGCAGTTCGACCATGGTGGCAGGGGGCCCCTATGGCTACACCTTC
-	TRBJ1-5	TRBV9	-	CASSVGPLGNQPQHF	TGTGCCAGCAGCGTAGGGCCTCTGGGGAATCAGCCCCAGCATTTT
TRBD2	TRBJ2-2	TRBV28	-	CASSSQMLAGGYGELFF	TGTGCCAGCAGTTCTCAAATGCTAGCGGGAGGGTACGGGGAGCTGTTTTTT
TRBD2	TRBJ2-1	TRBV27	-	CASSDHASGLVNDNEQFF	TGTGCCAGCAGTGATCACGCATCGGGACTAGTGAACGATAATGAGCAGTTCTTC
-	TRBJ1-1	TRBV18	-	CASSPPGPLRSYTEAFF	TGTGCCAGCTCACCCCCCGGGCCATTAAGGTCGTATACTGAAGCTTTCTTT
-	TRBJ2-7	TRBV27	-	CASSFSKGTETYEQYF	TGTGCCAGCAGTTTCTCAAAAGGGACGGAAACCTACGAGCAGTACTTC
-	TRBJ2-3	TRBV30	-	CAWSVSSTDTQYF	TGTGCCTGGAGTGTTAGTTCCACAGATACGCAGTATTTT
-	TRBJ1-5	TRBV5-3	-	CARSSHVNGSGNQPQHF	TGTGCCAGAAGTTCACATGTCAACGGGTCAGGCAATCAGCCCCAGCATTTT
-	TRBJ1-1	TRBV19	few	CASSTSDQGVSEAFF	TGTGCCAGTAGTACCTCCGACCAAGGGGTATCTGAAGCTTTCTTT